These T cell receptor beta chains were read from a single sample in a study of CD8 T cells in Susac syndrome. MiXCR, run by TCRdb on the immunoSEQ multiplex PCR reads, gives a single entry per CDR3 protein. The profile shows about 76,000 distinct CDR3 sequences, approximately 93% of them singletons. Source material: CD8+ T cells from PBMCs. These receptors were collected from a human donor with Susac syndrome. Both conserved end residues are part of each CDR3. A D gene is named only where the DNA matches it firmly. Size tells how often a clone was seen (once, few, many) or the class of an expanded clone, and some rows leave it out.

>once|-|TRBJ1-2|TRBV6-5
CASSYSMLRVGDGYTF
TGTGCCAGCAGTTACTCGATGCTAAGGGTTGGTGATGGCTACACCTTC
>once|-|TRBJ1-5|TRBV20-1
CSARVPRGNQPQHF
TGCAGTGCTAGAGTTCCAAGGGGGAATCAGCCCCAGCATTTT
>-|-|TRBJ2-7|TRBV25-1
CASRPRGSYEQYF
TGTGCCAGCCGACCCAGGGGTTCGTACGAGCAGTACTTC
>-|-|TRBJ2-1|TRBV6-5
CASSNLGFYNEQFF
TGTGCCAGCAGTAACCTGGGGTTCTACAATGAGCAGTTCTTC
>-|-|TRBJ2-7|TRBV5-6
CASSLKKSGLFSYEQYF
TGTGCCAGCAGCTTGAAGAAGTCGGGACTTTTCTCCTACGAGCAGTACTTC
>-|TRBD2|TRBJ2-7|TRBV3-1
CASSQRLAYYEQYF
TGTGCCAGCAGCCAACGACTAGCCTACTACGAGCAGTACTTC
>-|-|TRBJ2-3|TRBV5-1
CASGGTDTQYF
TGCGCCAGCGGGGGCACAGATACGCAGTATTTT
>-|TRBD1|TRBJ2-2|TRBV24-1
CATSSEQGAANTGELFF
TGTGCCACCAGTTCGGAACAGGGGGCGGCGAACACCGGGGAGCTGTTTTTT
>-|TRBD2|TRBJ2-1|TRBV7-2
CASSFPSGRAQEQFF
TGTGCCAGCAGCTTCCCGAGCGGGAGGGCCCAAGAGCAGTTCTTC
>-|-|TRBJ1-1|TRBV4-3
CASSQDLGKNTEAFF
TGCGCCAGCAGCCAAGATCTCGGGAAGAACACTGAAGCTTTCTTT
>once|-|TRBJ2-3|TRBV7-3
CASSLAGGHLDTQYF
TGTGCCAGCAGCTTGGCCGGGGGCCATCTTGATACGCAGTATTTT
>-|-|TRBJ2-1|TRBV7-2
CASSRIGPEEQFF
TGTGCCAGCAGCCGTATTGGCCCCGAGGAGCAGTTCTTC
>-|-|TRBJ2-7|TRBV29-1
CSVEASQGYEQYF
TGCAGCGTTGAAGCTTCCCAGGGCTACGAGCAGTACTTC
>-|-|TRBJ2-1|TRBV11-2
CASRNQGWYDPPNEQFF
TGTGCCAGCAGGAACCAGGGGTGGTACGATCCCCCCAATGAGCAGTTCTTC
>-|TRBD2|TRBJ2-2|TRBV28
CASKKEREVRGELFF
TGTGCCTCCAAGAAAGAGCGGGAGGTTCGTGGGGAGCTGTTTTTT
>-|TRBD2|TRBJ2-3|TRBV25-1
CASSEVLAGGEYTDTQYF
TGTGCCAGCAGTGAAGTCCTAGCGGGAGGGGAGTACACAGATACGCAGTATTTT
>-|TRBD1|TRBJ2-1|TRBV20-1
CSARDPGQAYNEQFF
TGCAGTGCTAGAGATCCTGGACAGGCTTACAATGAGCAGTTCTTC
>-|TRBD1|TRBJ1-2|TRBV27
CASSEQGAKGYTF
TGTGCCAGCAGTGAACAGGGGGCGAAAGGCTACACCTTC
>-|TRBD1|TRBJ1-2|TRBV12-3/TRBV12-4
CASSNSGTGDGYTF
TGTGCCAGCAGCAATTCCGGGACAGGGGATGGCTACACCTTC
>-|-|TRBJ2-7|TRBV12-3/TRBV12-4
CASSLTSFLSYEQYF
TGTGCCAGCAGTTTAACTAGCTTTTTGTCCTACGAGCAGTACTTC
>once|-|TRBJ2-7|TRBV29-1
CGEGSPYEQYF
TGCGGAGAGGGAAGTCCCTACGAGCAGTACTTC
>-|-|TRBJ2-7|TRBV30
CAWSGAGGSYNEQYF
TGTGCCTGGAGTGGGGCAGGGGGGTCCTACAATGAGCAGTACTTC
>-|-|TRBJ2-4|TRBV4-3
CASSQDLLAKNIQYF
TGCGCCAGCAGCCAAGATCTGTTAGCCAAAAACATTCAGTACTTC
>-|-|TRBJ2-2|TRBV2
CASSAPSDTNTGELFF
TGTGCCAGCAGTGCCCCTAGCGATACGAACACCGGGGAGCTGTTTTTT
>-|TRBD2|TRBJ2-7|TRBV20-1
CSASWLAGEWIPEQYF
TGCAGTGCTAGTTGGCTAGCGGGAGAATGGATCCCCGAGCAGTACTTC
>-|-|TRBJ2-3|TRBV2
CASSEGGDTQYF
TGTGCCAGCAGTGAAGGCGGAGATACGCAGTATTTT
>-|-|TRBJ2-7|TRBV6-2/TRBV6-3
CASSLNGASYEQYF
TGTGCCAGCAGTTTAAACGGGGCTTCCTACGAGCAGTACTTC
>-|-|TRBJ1-3|TRBV30
CAWSPVLGNTIYF
TGTGCCTGGAGTCCCGTGTTGGGAAACACCATATATTTT
>-|-|TRBJ2-1|TRBV12-3/TRBV12-4
CASSYGQTNEQFF
TGTGCCAGCAGTTATGGACAGACCAATGAGCAGTTCTTC
>-|-|TRBJ1-4|TRBV12-3/TRBV12-4
CASSSGEKLFF
TGTGCCAGCAGTTCAGGGGAAAAACTGTTTTTT
>-|-|TRBJ2-2|TRBV20-1
CSARIQADTGELFF
TGCAGTGCTAGGATTCAGGCAGACACCGGGGAGCTGTTTTTT
>-|-|TRBJ2-1|TRBV5-5
CASSLVSEQFF
TGTGCCAGCAGCTTGGTGTCTGAGCAGTTCTTC